This TCR beta chain derives from a study of Graves' ophthalmopathy and Graves' hyperthyroidism. Study-wide background: Investigators collected peripheral blood at initial diagnosis, before any treatment was given.

The sample holds many counts of this clonotype. Under 3 months in duration, the ophthalmopathy in affected donors had moderate-to-severe activity, CAS ≥3 and NOSPECS ≥4. Clinical symptoms, serum thyroxine, TRAb, thyroid ultrasound and orbital computed tomography determined diagnosis. CDR3 regions of TCR beta were amplified from RNA transcripts. First-round RT-PCR used HTBI primers; second-round multiplex PCR followed. TCRdb ran MiXCR on the multiplex PCR reads and lists one entry per CDR3 protein. The data contain roughly 500,000 distinct CDR3 sequences, about an eighth of them singletons. Germline loops: CDR1 GTSNPN, CDR2 SVGIG (reference sequence). The ends lost 3 bases at V and 6 bases at J; junction bases unmatched: 4. The CDR3 is 13 residues long.

Input material: blood. The chain combines TRBV30 with TRBJ1-2; 10 nucleotides match TRBD1. This receptor was identified in a woman under 40 with Graves' ophthalmopathy. CDR3 in DNA: TGTGCCTGGAGAGTGGGGACAGGGGATGGCTACACCTTC. This codes for CAWRVGTGDGYTF.